Listed here are 31 T cell receptor beta chains from one sample, sequenced in a study of OX40 agonist ivuxolimab in advanced cancers. TCRdb keeps only in-frame clones here, not all; method: immunoSEQ multiplex PCR. Of about 77,000 clones in the sample, roughly 90% were seen once. This specimen consisted of CD4+ or CD8+ T cells sorted from blood, obtained in a trial of the OX40 agonist ivuxolimab. Receptors were obtained from an adult with an advanced solid tumor such as melanoma, head and neck, liver or kidney cancer.

V usage is TRBV9 and J usage is TRBJ2-5; TRBD2 aligns across 8 bases. With 0 bases clipped from V and 5 bases from J, the junction kept 12 bases outside the gene matches. Germline values: CDR1 SGDLS, CDR2 YYNGEE. This CDR3 is 17 amino acids long. The CDR3 DNA reads as TGTGCCAGCAGCGTAGGGTCCGGGGGGGGCGCGAGGGAGACCCAGTACTTC. Translation gives CASSVGSGGGARETQYF. The whole variable domain, remainder taken from reference TRBV9 and TRBJ2-5, is DSGVTQTPKHLITATGQRVTLRCSPRSGDLSVYWYQQSLDQGLQFLIQYYNGEERAKGNILERFSAQQFPDLHSELNLSSLELGDSALYFCASSVGSGGGARETQYFGPGTRLLVL.

The CDR3 DNA reads as TGCGCCAGCAGCTTGGACGTTCCAGATACGCAGTATTTT. Translation gives CASSLDVPDTQYF. The V call is TRBV5-1, the J call TRBJ2-3; D ambiguous. V lost 0 bases, J lost 4 bases, and 6 bases lay in between. The CDR3 spans 13 residues. The germline gives CDR1 SGHRS, CDR2 YFSETQ.

The gene calls are TRBV5-4 and TRBJ2-5, with D possibly being TRBD1 or TRBD2 (5 bases each). Germline CDR1 and CDR2: SGHNT and YYREEE (reference sequence). Between the trimmed V and J ends, which lost 4 bases and 5 bases, there was a span of 15 bases. The CDR3 length is 14 residues. The CDR3 here is CASSLKTGRETQYF. The DNA for the CDR3 is TGTGCCAGCAGCCTTAAAACGGGGCGGGAGACCCAGTACTTC.

Concerning this clone: The junction differs from germline at one of its ends, possibly a read error. The genes are TRBV5-1 and TRBJ2-3; unclear D gene. CDR1 is SGHRS and CDR2 is YFSETQ in the germline V gene. The CDR3 runs 14 residues. CDR3 region: CASSLGSSRDTQYF. The CDR3 DNA reads TGCGCCAGCAGCTTGGGCTCCAGCAGAGATACGCAGTATTTT.

This clone was counted a single time. CDR3 residues: CAWSVISGGGFYNEQFF. Written as DNA, the CDR3 is TGTGCCTGGAGTGTAATTTCGGGGGGAGGGTTCTACAATGAGCAGTTCTTC. The chain recombines TRBV30 with TRBJ2-1, with 7 bases identical to TRBD2. V shed 0 bases, J shed 3 bases, and the junction held 11 bases outside the gene matches. CDR1 GTSNPN and CDR2 SVGIG come from the germline V gene (reference sequence). This CDR3 is built from 17 residues.

This rearrangement joins TRBV7-9 to TRBJ1-5; D is possibly TRBD1 (5 bases). CDR1 is SEHNR and CDR2 is FQNEAQ in the germline V gene (reference sequence). The CDR3 is 12 amino acids. V was shortened by 5 bases and J by 12 bases, with 14 bases between the two germline ends. CDR3: CASSTDIYGQHF. Here the CDR3 DNA reads TGTGCCAGCAGCACGGACATCTACGGCCAGCATTTT. The variable domain in full, with the rest retrieved from reference TRBV7-9 and TRBJ1-5, is DTGVSQNPRHKITKRGQNVTFRCDPISEHNRLYWYRQTLGQGPEFLTYFQNEAQLEKSRLLSDRFSAERPKGSFSTLEIQRTEQGDSAMYLCASSTDIYGQHFGDGTRLSIL.

The CDR3 bases are TGCAGCGTTGATACCAGGGTGCATGAGCAGTTCTTC. Translated: CSVDTRVHEQFF. The V call is TRBV29-1, the J call TRBJ2-1, with a possible D match to TRBD1 (5 bases). Germline CDR1 and CDR2: SQVTM and ANQGSEA. CDR3 size: 12 residues. V was shortened by 3 bases and J by 8 bases, with 11 bases between the two germline ends.

This rearrangement joins TRBV5-1 to TRBJ2-3, with D unclear. V lost 2 bases and J lost 2, with 12 bases in between. The CDR3 is 15 residues long. Per germline, CDR1 SGHRS and CDR2 YFSETQ. CDR3 in DNA: TGCGCCAGCAGCTTCTCCTGGGAACACACAGATACGCAGTATTTT. Protein: CASSFSWEHTDTQYF.

The chain joins TRBV5-4 to TRBJ1-1, with D tentatively TRBD1 (5 bases). Germline V CDR1 and CDR2: SGHNT, YYREEE (reference sequence). The CDR3 is 16 amino acids. Trimming left V 5 bases short and J 5 bases short, with 22 bases between. This chain's CDR3 is CASSKFLSDSGTEAFF. CDR3 nucleotides: TGTGCCAGCAGTAAGTTCTTATCCGACAGCGGGACTGAAGCTTTCTTT.

V and J are TRBV5-4 and TRBJ2-5; 10 bases map to TRBD2. J lost 2 bases, V lost 4 bases, and 2 bases had no gene match. CDR1 is SGHNT, CDR2 YYREEE, per germline (reference sequence). This CDR3 region has 14 residues. CDR3 in amino acids: CASSLAGVQETQYF. The DNA of the CDR3 is TGTGCCAGCAGCCTAGCGGGGGTTCAAGAGACCCAGTACTTC.

This clone was found once. This sequence joins TRBV4-1 and TRBJ2-5; 8 bases agree with TRBD1. Unmatched junction bases numbered 13, after V lost 5 bases and J lost 5 bases. Germline assignment: CDR1 MGHRA and CDR2 YSYEKL. This CDR3 region has 16 residues. In DNA form, the CDR3 reads TGCGCCAGCAGCTCCTCCCAAGGCAGGGGGCGTGAGACCCAGTACTTC. Protein product: CASSSSQGRGRETQYF.

The gene calls are TRBV7-2 and TRBJ2-3; 7 nucleotides match TRBD2. The germline CDR1 and CDR2 sequences are SGHTA and FQGNSA. Trimming at V came to 5 bases and at J to 3 bases, leaving 14 bases not matched to a gene. The CDR3 consists of 17 residues. The CDR3 region is CASSLVFGEGYTDTQYF. DNA of the CDR3: TGTGCCAGCAGCCTCGTCTTTGGGGAGGGGTATACAGATACGCAGTATTTT.

This chain links TRBV28 with TRBJ2-2; D perhaps matches TRBD1 (6 bases). The ends were cut back, 5 bases at V and 1 base at J, with 20 bases in the middle. Germline assignment: CDR1 MDHEN and CDR2 SYDVKM. This CDR3 has 18 residues. In DNA, the CDR3 is TGTGCCAGCAGTCTCTCAAAATTGACAGGAATGAACACCGGGGAGCTGTTTTTT. Protein product: CASSLSKLTGMNTGELFF.

The V call is TRBV2, the J call TRBJ2-5; D is possibly TRBD1 (6 bases). V dropped 6 bases and J dropped 2 bases, with 16 bases sitting between them. This CDR3 has 15 residues. Germline CDR1 and CDR2: SNHLY and FYNNEI. CDR3 coding DNA: TGTGCCAGCAGGTTCCTGCGAGGGGGACAAGAGACCCAGTACTTC. Translation: CASRFLRGGQETQYF. Drawing the rest from reference TRBV2 and TRBJ2-5, the complete variable domain is EPEVTQTPSHQVTQMGQEVILRCVPISNHLYFYWYRQILGQKVEFLVSFYNNEISEKSEIFDDQFSVERPDGSNFTLKIRSTKLEDSAMYFCASRFLRGGQETQYFGPGTRLLVL.

V usage is TRBV6-5 and J usage is TRBJ1-5, with 8 nucleotides matching TRBD1. The CDR3 totals 14 residues. V trimming: 6 bases; J trimming: 6 bases; junction bases outside the gene matches: 7. Germline V gives CDR1 MNHEY, CDR2 SVGAGI. This chain's CDR3 is CASSPGQGTQPQHF. The CDR3 DNA is TGTGCCAGCAGCCCCGGACAGGGAACTCAGCCCCAGCATTTT.

The chain combines TRBV2 with TRBJ2-2; possibly TRBD1 for D (6 bases). Germline-derived CDR1 and CDR2 are SNHLY and FYNNEI. V was trimmed by 11 bases and J by 0 bases, leaving 13 bases between them. The CDR3 length is 14 residues. The CDR3 loop reads CAGQTATNTGELFF. The CDR3 coding sequence is TGTGCCGGACAGACAGCCACGAACACCGGGGAGCTGTTTTTT.

The genes are TRBV14 and TRBJ2-3; D might be TRBD1 (6 bases). This CDR3 has 15 amino acids. V was clipped by 4 bases and J by 3 bases, with 14 bases between them. The germline V gene encodes CDR1 SGHDN and CDR2 FVKESK. The CDR3 nucleotides are TGTGCCAGCAGCCTTACTACAGGGTGGACAGATACGCAGTATTTT. It codes for CASSLTTGWTDTQYF.

V gene TRBV7-2 combines with J gene TRBJ1-2; 7 bases map to TRBD1. The V gene's germline CDR1 is SGHTA and CDR2 FQGNSA. This CDR3 has 11 residues. J gave up 12 bases and V 5 bases, and 6 bases lay outside the gene matches. In DNA form, the CDR3 reads TGTGCCAGCAGCGACCGACAGGGTCACACCTTC. It is translated as CASSDRQGHTF.

V is TRBV4-2 and J is TRBJ1-2, with D possibly being TRBD1 (5 bases). V dropped 8 bases and J dropped 8 bases, with 21 bases sitting between them. This CDR3 is 14 amino acids long. Germline assignment: CDR1 LGHNA and CDR2 YNFKEQ. CDR3: CASSPGAGLIGYTF. Here the CDR3 DNA reads TGTGCCAGCTCCCCTGGGGCAGGACTTATCGGCTACACCTTC.

The rearrangement joins TRBV7-9 to TRBJ1-5, with no clear D. This CDR3 comprises 13 residues. Trimming stripped 4 bases from V and 6 bases from J, with 10 bases between. Germline loops: CDR1 SEHNR, CDR2 FQNEAQ (reference sequence). The CDR3 protein is CASSSQGGQPQHF. CDR3 nucleotides: TGTGCCAGCAGCTCCCAAGGTGGTCAGCCCCAGCATTTT.

V gene TRBV4-2 combines with J gene TRBJ2-7, with a weak D call TRBD2 (5 bases). The CDR3 contains 14 residues. In germline, CDR1 is LGHNA, CDR2 YNFKEQ. V was cut by 6 bases and J by 0 bases, with 12 bases left in between. CDR3 sequence: CASSQSGSSYEQYF. CDR3 DNA sequence: TGTGCCAGCAGTCAGTCGGGGAGCTCCTACGAGCAGTACTTC.

The chain employs TRBV6-5 and TRBJ2-7; 8 bases line up with TRBD1. J was trimmed by 5 bases and V by 3 bases; bases with no gene match: 9. CDR1 and CDR2 from the germline V gene are MNHEY and SVGAGI. This CDR3 region has 15 residues. CDR3: CASSYRTGRTNEQYF. The CDR3 DNA sequence: TGTGCCAGCAGTTATCGGACAGGGAGGACTAACGAGCAGTACTTC.

The CDR3: CASNLTPYKNIQYF. For the CDR3, the DNA is TGTGCCAGCAATCTGACACCGTACAAAAACATTCAGTACTTC. The V call is TRBV6-1, the J call TRBJ2-4; D uncertain. Looked up from germline, CDR1 is MNHNS and CDR2 is SASEGT. This CDR3 is 14 amino acids long. V lost 7 bases and J lost 3, with 13 bases in between.

Here the CDR3 reads CASSREAGGLAETQYF. The CDR3 DNA reads as TGCGCCAGCAGCCGCGAAGCGGGAGGTTTAGCAGAGACCCAGTACTTC. The V gene is TRBV5-1, the J gene TRBJ2-5; 9 bases fit TRBD2. The J segment lost 4 bases and the V segment lost 4 bases, leaving 11 bases of the junction unmatched. Germline V gene sequence: CDR1 SGHRS, CDR2 YFSETQ. The CDR3 is 16 residues long.

V usage is TRBV27 and J usage is TRBJ1-2; 9 positions agree with TRBD1. Trimming took 3 bases from V and 4 from J; bases not matched to a gene: 12. Germline V gene data show CDR1 as MNHEY and CDR2 as SMNVEV (reference sequence). This CDR3 comprises 17 residues. The CDR3 DNA follows: TGTGCCAGCAGTTTCCAACGGGACAGGGTTTTTGTCTATGGCTACACCTTC. It translates to CASSFQRDRVFVYGYTF.

The chain has TRBV7-2 and TRBJ2-7; D possibly uses TRBD1 or TRBD2 (6 bases each). The CDR3 is 17 amino acids. V dropped 5 bases and J dropped 0 bases, with 20 bases sitting between them. CDR1 SGHTA and CDR2 FQGNSA come from the germline V gene. The CDR3 loop reads CASSPRGRRLSSYEQYF. The CDR3 coding sequence is TGTGCCAGCAGCCCCCGGGGGCGCAGGTTATCCTCCTACGAGCAGTACTTC. Together with reference TRBV7-2 and TRBJ2-7, the CDR3 gives the full variable domain: GAGVSQSPSNKVTEKGKDVELRCDPISGHTALYWYRQSLGQGLEFLIYFQGNSAPDKSGLPSDRFSAERTGGSVSTLTIQRTQQEDSAVYLCASSPRGRRLSSYEQYFGPGTRLTVT.

This chain links TRBV29-1 with TRBJ2-5; 9 bases match TRBD1. Germline loops: CDR1 SQVTM, CDR2 ANQGSEA. CDR3 length: 18 residues. The V segment lost 6 bases and the J segment 4 bases; nucleotides outside the gene matches: 21. The CDR3 spells CSVEGSRAGQGNRETQYF. In DNA form, the CDR3 reads TGCAGCGTAGAGGGATCCAGAGCCGGACAGGGGAATCGAGAGACCCAGTACTTC.

The J gene is TRBJ2-3, the V gene TRBV29-1; D is unresolved. Trimming took 4 bases from V and 5 from J, leaving 10 bases between them. CDR1 is SQVTM and CDR2 is ANQGSEA in the germline V gene. The CDR3 extends over 12 amino acids. As DNA, the CDR3 is TGCAGCGTTGTCCGGGTGGGAGATACGCAGTATTTT. Its protein product is CSVVRVGDTQYF.

This chain connects TRBV28 to TRBJ1-1; no definite D call. V lost 6 bases and J 1 base, leaving 9 bases between the germline ends. Germline V gene data show CDR1 as MDHEN and CDR2 as SYDVKM. The CDR3 contains 13 residues. CDR3 amino acids: CASSIVKNTEAFF. DNA for the CDR3: TGTGCCAGCAGCATCGTTAAGAACACTGAAGCTTTCTTT.

In this sample, this clone turned up a few times. J is TRBJ1-6 and V is TRBV25-1; D is unclear. The CDR3 runs 13 residues. V was clipped by 7 bases and J by 10 bases, with 14 bases between them. Germline V gives CDR1 MGHDK, CDR2 SYGVNS. This chain's CDR3 is CASIEGRGSPLHF. CDR3 bases: TGTGCCAGCATAGAGGGTCGCGGATCACCCCTCCACTTT.

This clone was found once. The V and J genes are TRBV29-1 and TRBJ2-7; no clear D gene. The V and J ends lost 4 bases and 0 bases respectively, with 13 bases between them. Germline CDR1 is SQVTM and CDR2 is ANQGSEA. The CDR3 is made up of 14 amino acids. CDR3 sequence reads: CSVVGQQISYEQYF. CDR3 nucleotides: TGCAGCGTTGTGGGCCAGCAAATCTCCTACGAGCAGTACTTC.